These 17 T cell receptor beta chains came from one sample sequenced in a study of control samples from healthy donors and cancer patients. This table comes from immunoSEQ multiplex PCR, and its TCRdb copy is limited to in-frame clones, with some not included. The data show under 85,000 clones, approximately 94% seen once. The specimen sequenced was PBMCs. The source is a woman aged 40 to 50 with lung cancer.

J is TRBJ2-7 and V is TRBV7-9; unclear D gene. The V gene's germline CDR1 is SEHNR and CDR2 FQNEAQ (reference sequence). This CDR3 region has 14 residues. V was clipped by 5 bases and J by 5 bases, with 16 bases between them. CDR3 in amino acids: CASSPTIPMNEQYF. DNA for the CDR3: TGTGCCAGCAGCCCCACGATACCGATGAACGAGCAGTACTTC.

The chain uses TRBV9 and TRBJ1-2, with D tentatively TRBD1 (5 bases). The ends were cut back, 5 bases at V and 0 bases at J, with 17 bases in the middle. CDR1 is SGDLS, CDR2 YYNGEE, per germline. This CDR3 comprises 16 residues. CDR3 coding DNA: TGTGCCAGCAGAAAGGGACTCTTCGGGACTAACTATGGCTACACCTTC. As protein: CASRKGLFGTNYGYTF.

This chain joins TRBV11-2 and TRBJ2-2; a possible D gene is TRBD1 (6 bases). Germline lookup yields CDR1 SGHAT and CDR2 FQNNGV. The V end lost 7 bases, the J end lost 1 base, and 10 bases lay between the germline ends. The CDR3 runs 14 residues. CDR3 in amino acids: CASKGQKNTGELFF. The CDR3 DNA sequence: TGTGCCAGCAAAGGACAGAAGAACACCGGGGAGCTGTTTTTT.

The rearrangement joins TRBV19 to TRBJ1-1; 7 bases map to TRBD1. Germline loops: CDR1 LNHDA, CDR2 SQIVND (reference sequence). The CDR3 has 16 residues. J gave up 3 bases and V 3 bases, and 10 bases lay outside the gene matches. The CDR3, as DNA: TGTGCCAGTAGTATGGTTCTGGCAGGGGGTTACACTGAAGCTTTCTTT. It specifies CASSMVLAGGYTEAFF.

This chain links TRBV11-2 with TRBJ2-5; D call uncertain. Trimming stripped 5 bases from V and 5 bases from J, with 15 bases between. Per germline, CDR1 SGHAT and CDR2 FQNNGV. The CDR3 is 14 amino acids. The CDR3 loop is CASSAGGIQETQYF. DNA for the CDR3: TGTGCCAGCAGCGCCGGTGGCATCCAGGAGACCCAGTACTTC.

The chain joins TRBV5-6 to TRBJ1-1; D is unclear. Germline V CDR1 and CDR2: SGHDT, YYEEEE. V dropped 4 bases and J dropped 11 bases, with 15 bases sitting between them. The CDR3 extends over 12 amino acids. DNA for the CDR3: TGTGCCAGCAGCGAGACCTCCCGGCAGGCTTTCTTT. Translating gives CASSETSRQAFF.

This rearrangement joins TRBV6-5 to TRBJ2-7; possibly TRBD2 for D (5 bases). Germline V gives CDR1 MNHEY, CDR2 SVGAGI. The germline V and J ends were trimmed by 2 bases and 0 bases, with 14 bases remaining between them. CDR3 length equals 16 residues. In DNA, the CDR3 is TGTGCCAGCAGTTACGTCGCGGACTTCTTCTCCTACGAGCAGTACTTC. It is translated as CASSYVADFFSYEQYF.

The chain links TRBV7-9 to TRBJ2-7; possibly TRBD2 for D (5 bases). CDR1 and CDR2 from the germline V gene are SEHNR and FQNEAQ (reference sequence). The CDR3 extends over 11 amino acids. The V end was cut by 8 bases, the J end by 6 bases, with 11 bases between. CDR3 bases: TGTGCCAGCGGCGTCGGGGTCGAGCAGTACTTC. This gives the protein CASGVGVEQYF.

The chain combines TRBV5-4 with TRBJ2-7; 9 nucleotides line up with TRBD2. The germline V gene has CDR1 SGHNT and CDR2 YYREEE (reference sequence). This CDR3 has 15 amino acids. V was pared by 5 bases and J by 0 bases, with 6 bases of the junction left unmatched. The CDR3 bases are TGTGCCAGCAGTTCAGCGGGGGGCCCCTCCTACGAGCAGTACTTC. Translating it yields CASSSAGGPSYEQYF.

The rearrangement joins TRBV6-5 to TRBJ1-5; D is uncertain. The CDR3 sequence is 14 residues long. The V and J ends lost 7 bases and 0 bases respectively, with 10 bases between them. The V gene's germline CDR1 is MNHEY and CDR2 SVGAGI. CDR3 in amino acids: CASNPDYSNQPQHF. The CDR3, as DNA: TGTGCCAGCAACCCGGACTATAGCAATCAGCCCCAGCATTTT.

This chain links TRBV11-3 with TRBJ1-2; TRBD1 might be the D (6 bases). V was clipped by 10 bases and J by 4 bases, with 13 bases between them. Germline CDR1 SGHNT, CDR2 YENEEA. The CDR3 consists of 12 residues. CDR3 DNA sequence: TGTGCCACCTCACAGGGCGCCTATGGCTACACCTTC. It encodes CATSQGAYGYTF.

The table lists this clone with a count of one. The rearrangement joins TRBV3-1 (or the pseudogene TRBV3-2) to TRBJ2-2; D is perhaps TRBD2 (5 bases). The CDR3 spans 17 residues. CDR1 and CDR2 (germline): LGHDT, YNNKEL (reference sequence). The germline V and J ends were trimmed by 2 bases and 5 bases, with 18 bases remaining between them. Written as DNA, the CDR3 is TGTGCCAGCAGCCAAAAAGAGGTAAAATGGAGGACCGGGGAGCTGTTTTTT. Translation gives CASSQKEVKWRTGELFF.

Of note for this clone: Other nucleotide sequences from this sample produce the same CDR3. This sequence joins TRBV19 and TRBJ1-1, with D perhaps TRBD1 (5 bases). The CDR3 is 14 amino acids. The V end was cut by 5 bases, the J end by 0 bases, with 10 bases between. CDR1 LNHDA and CDR2 SQIVND come from the germline V gene (reference sequence). The CDR3 DNA sequence: TGTGCCAGTAGTCTAGGACAAGTGAACACTGAAGCTTTCTTT. It encodes CASSLGQVNTEAFF.

This rearrangement joins TRBV7-9 to TRBJ1-4, with 7 nucleotides matching TRBD1. Looked up from germline, CDR1 is SEHNR and CDR2 is FQNEAQ (reference sequence). The CDR3 extends over 15 amino acids. V lost 5 bases and J lost 5; bases outside the gene matches: 8. CDR3 region: CASSPLGQKNEKLFF. CDR3 in DNA: TGTGCCAGCAGCCCATTGGGACAGAAAAATGAAAAACTGTTTTTT.

This clone was detected once. The chain links TRBV30 to TRBJ2-7; D possibly corresponds to TRBD1 (5 bases). There are 14 residues in the CDR3. Trimming took 3 bases from V and 4 from J, leaving 16 bases between them. Germline-derived CDR1 and CDR2 are GTSNPN and SVGIG (reference sequence). In nucleotides, the CDR3 is TGTGCCTGGAGCGTTGACAGAGCGAGATACGAGCAGTACTTC. This encodes CAWSVDRARYEQYF.

The rearrangement uses TRBV11-3 and TRBJ1-4; D might be TRBD1 (5 bases). The V gene's germline CDR1 is SGHNT and CDR2 YENEEA. The CDR3 length is 13 residues. Deletions cut 6 bases from V and 6 bases from J, with 11 bases between. The CDR3 loop is CASSGARYEKLFF. The DNA for the CDR3 is TGTGCCAGCAGTGGGGCGCGGTATGAAAAACTGTTTTTT.

The V and J genes are TRBV6-5 and TRBJ2-1; D may correspond to TRBD1 or TRBD2 (6 bases each). The CDR3 covers 11 residues. Deletions cut 5 bases from V and 8 bases from J, with 7 bases between. CDR1 and CDR2 from the germline V gene are MNHEY and SVGAGI. The CDR3 coding sequence is TGTGCCAGCAGTAGGGGGGATGAGCAGTTCTTC. It is translated as CASSRGDEQFF.